This T cell receptor beta chain came from a study of T-cell reconstitution after alpha-beta-depleted transplantation in children. Only a few counts were recorded for this clonotype. This CDR3 is 16 amino acids long. Per the germline V gene, CDR1 is LGHNA and CDR2 is YSLEER. The J segment lost 1 base and the V segment lost 4 bases, leaving 8 bases of the junction unmatched. During its preparation, the TCRbeta library received unique molecular identifiers. TCRdb analysed the PCR reads with MiXCR anew, one entry per CDR3 protein. The sample contains hundreds of thousands of distinct CDR3 sequences, about 10% of which appear only once.

The input for sequencing was PBMCs, taken before TCRalphabeta/CD19-depleted stem cell transplant. The chain carries TRBV4-3 and TRBJ2-5; 8 bases line up with TRBD2. This TCR came from a child aged 2-15 years with inherited bone marrow failure, due to receive a stem cell transplant. CDR3 coding DNA: TGCGCCAGCAGCCGTCGGGTAGCGGGACCCCAAGAGACCCAGTACTTC. This sequence encodes CASSRRVAGPQETQYF.